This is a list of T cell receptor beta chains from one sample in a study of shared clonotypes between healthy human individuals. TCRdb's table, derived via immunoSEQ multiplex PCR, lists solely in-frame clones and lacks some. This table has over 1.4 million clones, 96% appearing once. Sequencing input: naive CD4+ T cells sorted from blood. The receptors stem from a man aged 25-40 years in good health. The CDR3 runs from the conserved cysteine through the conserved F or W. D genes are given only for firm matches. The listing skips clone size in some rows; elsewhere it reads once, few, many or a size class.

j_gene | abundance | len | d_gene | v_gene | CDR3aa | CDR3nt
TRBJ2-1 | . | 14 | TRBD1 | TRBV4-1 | CASRGTETSNEQFF | TGCGCCAGCCGAGGGACAGAGACTTCCAATGAGCAGTTCTTC
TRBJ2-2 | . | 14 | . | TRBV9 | CASGVSTPTGELFF | TGTGCCAGCGGGGTTTCTACACCAACTGGGGAGCTGTTTTTT
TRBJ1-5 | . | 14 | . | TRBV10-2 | CASSVVGANQPQHF | TGCGCCAGCAGTGTTGTCGGGGCGAATCAGCCCCAGCATTTT
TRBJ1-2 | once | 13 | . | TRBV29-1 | CSVSGRANYGYTF | TGCAGCGTTTCAGGTAGAGCTAACTATGGCTACACCTTC
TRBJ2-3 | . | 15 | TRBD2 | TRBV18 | CASSGTSGSTDTQYF | TGTGCCAGCTCAGGGACTAGCGGGAGCACAGATACGCAGTATTTT
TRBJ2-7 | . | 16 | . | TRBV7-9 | CASSLGGQLTSYEQYF | TGTGCCAGCAGCTTAGGAGGTCAGCTCACCTCCTACGAGCAGTACTTC
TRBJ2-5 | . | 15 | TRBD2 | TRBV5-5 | CASSSLSGSEETQYF | TGTGCCAGCAGCTCACTTAGCGGGAGCGAGGAGACCCAGTACTTC
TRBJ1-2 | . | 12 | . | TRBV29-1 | CSASTVGFGYTF | TGCAGCGCCTCCACGGTTGGGTTCGGCTACACCTTC
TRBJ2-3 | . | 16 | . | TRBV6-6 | CASSLRANRATDTQYF | TGTGCCAGCAGTTTGAGGGCTAACAGAGCCACAGATACGCAGTATTTT
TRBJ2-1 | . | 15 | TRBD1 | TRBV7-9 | CAILIPDRVYNEQFF | TGTGCCATCCTCATTCCAGACAGGGTCTACAATGAGCAGTTCTTC
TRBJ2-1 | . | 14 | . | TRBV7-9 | CASSFLGDNNEQFF | TGTGCCAGCAGCTTTCTGGGAGACAACAATGAGCAGTTCTTC
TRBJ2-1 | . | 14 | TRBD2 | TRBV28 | CASISSGTYNEQFF | TGTGCCAGCATATCTAGCGGGACTTACAATGAGCAGTTCTTC
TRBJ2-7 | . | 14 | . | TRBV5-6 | CASSLWDTTYEQYF | TGTGCCAGCAGCTTGTGGGACACCACCTACGAGCAGTACTTC
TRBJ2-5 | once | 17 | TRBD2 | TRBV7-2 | CASSFSLAGEVKKTQYF | TGTGCCAGCAGCTTTTCCCTAGCGGGAGAAGTTAAAAAGACCCAGTACTTC
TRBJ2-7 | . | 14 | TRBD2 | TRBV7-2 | CASRSLTSFYEQYF | TGTGCCAGCAGGAGTTTGACTAGCTTCTACGAGCAGTACTTC
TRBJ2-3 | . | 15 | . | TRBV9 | CASSVAGEWADTQYF | TGTGCCAGCAGCGTAGCGGGAGAGTGGGCAGATACGCAGTATTTT
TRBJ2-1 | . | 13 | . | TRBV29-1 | CSSSGGSYNEQFF | TGCAGCTCCAGCGGCGGATCCTACAATGAGCAGTTCTTC
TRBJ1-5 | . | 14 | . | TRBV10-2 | CATSWDYSNQPQHF | TGCGCCACTTCTTGGGATTATAGCAATCAGCCCCAGCATTTT
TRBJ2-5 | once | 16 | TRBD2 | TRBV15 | CATSRDRSGIQETQYF | TGTGCCACCAGCAGAGATCGGAGCGGGATTCAAGAGACCCAGTACTTC
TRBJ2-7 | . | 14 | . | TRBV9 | CASTKSDGSYEQYF | TGTGCCAGCACCAAATCCGATGGCTCCTACGAGCAGTACTTC